The present T cell receptor (beta chain) was sequenced within a study of blood T cell repertoires in COVID-19. Study in general: In each case, the material was cDNA or gDNA derived from T cells, B-cell-depleted T cells, or PBMCs.

In this sample, this clone turned up once. The V end lost 6 bases, the J end lost 3 bases, and 17 bases lay between the germline ends. Per germline, CDR1 MNHEY and CDR2 SVGAGI. This CDR3 contains 15 residues. Using immunoSEQ multiplex PCR, the repertoire was profiled, and TCRdb retains in-frame clones only, with some absent. The profile shows about 51,000 clones, 80% to 95% of them singletons. The specimen sequenced was peripheral blood. V and J are TRBV6-5 and TRBJ2-5; D is possibly TRBD2 (7 bases). The origin of this receptor is a man in his fifties with acute or convalescent COVID-19. As DNA, the CDR3 is TGTGCCAGCAGACCAGTAAGAGGGGGGGAAGAGACCCAGTACTTC. Its translation: CASRPVRGGEETQYF.